The 14 T cell receptor beta chains below all came from one sample that was sequenced in a study of cytomegalovirus exposure and HLA in healthy donors. PCR employed 60 Vbeta and 13 Jbeta primers. Using immunoSEQ multiplex PCR, the repertoire was profiled, and TCRdb retains in-frame clones only, with some absent. The repertoire table contains under 200,000 clones. Source material: PBMCs. The receptors shown here come from a man under 40 in good health and CMV-seronegative.

This chain joins TRBV5-4 and TRBJ2-1; 13 positions match TRBD2. In germline, CDR1 is SGHNT, CDR2 YYREEE (reference sequence). With V trimmed by 3 bases and J by 3 bases, 9 bases remained unmatched. CDR3 size: 18 residues. The CDR3 bases are TGTGCCAGCAGCTCGGGACTAGCGGGAAGGGCCTTCTACAATGAGCAGTTCTTC. Its protein product is CASSSGLAGRAFYNEQFF.

The gene calls are TRBV9 and TRBJ2-5, with 11 bases matching TRBD1. The J call may be faulty, since TRBJ2-7 better matches the DNA end. Germline lookup yields CDR1 SGDLS and CDR2 YYNGEE. The CDR3 has 14 amino acids. The CDR3 DNA reads TGTGCCAGCAGCCCTTGGGACAGGGGGGGCGAGCAGTACTTC. Its translation: CASSPWDRGGEQYF.

The chain couples TRBV9 to TRBJ2-5; TRBD2 might be the D (6 bases). The length of the CDR3 is 16 residues. Trimming stripped 0 bases from V and 7 bases from J, with 19 bases between. In germline, CDR1 is SGDLS, CDR2 YYNGEE. DNA for the CDR3: TGTGCCAGCAGCGTAGCAGGGACTCAAGCTGGGGGGACCCAGTACTTC. Translated, it gives CASSVAGTQAGGTQYF.

The chain couples TRBV6-5 to TRBJ1-1; tentatively, D is TRBD1 (5 bases). Trimming shortened V by 2 bases and J by 3 bases, and 13 bases separated the two germline ends. This CDR3 has 15 residues. Per germline, CDR1 MNHEY and CDR2 SVGAGI. Here the CDR3 reads CASSYGSRGDTEAFF. The CDR3 DNA sequence: TGTGCCAGCAGTTACGGTTCCCGGGGGGACACTGAAGCTTTCTTT.

As regards this clone: Other DNA sequences within the sample encode an identical CDR3. This sequence joins TRBV2 and TRBJ2-5; 7 bases match TRBD1. The ends lost 9 bases at V and 2 bases at J; junction bases unmatched: 3. The CDR3 has 12 amino acids. CDR1 and CDR2 from the germline V gene are SNHLY and FYNNEI. CDR3 DNA sequence: TGTGCCAGAGGGACAGAACAAGAGACCCAGTACTTC. It encodes CARGTEQETQYF.

The V gene is TRBV11-2, the J gene TRBJ1-1; TRBD1 matches 9 bases. The CDR3 runs to 15 residues. Losses at the gene ends were 6 bases for V and 1 base for J; bases not matched to a gene: 6. Per germline, CDR1 SGHAT and CDR2 FQNNGV. CDR3 sequence: CASSLQGAPNTEAFF. CDR3 in DNA: TGTGCCAGCAGTCTACAGGGGGCCCCGAACACTGAAGCTTTCTTT.

The chain employs TRBV9 and TRBJ2-1; TRBD2 matches at 13 bases. The CDR3 covers 17 residues. V trimming: 3 bases; J trimming: 6 bases; junction bases outside the gene matches: 9. Per germline, CDR1 SGDLS and CDR2 YYNGEE. The DNA for the CDR3 is TGTGCCAGCAGCGAGCCCCCGGGACTAGCGGGGATCAATGAGCAGTTCTTC. It yields the protein CASSEPPGLAGINEQFF.

The chain employs TRBV2 and TRBJ1-5; D not certain. The CDR3 loop spans 15 amino acids. Trimming removed 4 bases at V and 0 bases at J, with 10 bases between. Looked up from germline, CDR1 is SNHLY and CDR2 is FYNNEI. In nucleotides, the CDR3 is TGTGCCAGCAGTGCGACGGGTTATAGCAATCAGCCCCAGCATTTT. Encoded protein: CASSATGYSNQPQHF. Combining the CDR3 with reference TRBV2 and TRBJ1-5 gives the whole variable domain EPEVTQTPSHQVTQMGQEVILRCVPISNHLYFYWYRQILGQKVEFLVSFYNNEISEKSEIFDDQFSVERPDGSNFTLKIRSTKLEDSAMYFCASSATGYSNQPQHFGDGTRLSIL.

The J gene is TRBJ1-1, the V gene TRBV11-3; D not resolved. Germline CDR1 SGHNT, CDR2 YENEEA. V was clipped by 3 bases and J by 5 bases, with 10 bases between them. The CDR3 spans 13 residues. CDR3 bases: TGTGCCAGCAGCTTCTGGCAGAGGACTGAAGCTTTCTTT. This encodes CASSFWQRTEAFF.

The chain links TRBV6-5 to TRBJ2-2, with 7 bases that match TRBD1. Germline values: CDR1 MNHEY, CDR2 SVGAGI. This CDR3 is 13 amino acids long. J lost 1 base, V lost 10 bases, and 3 bases had no gene match. The CDR3 sequence: CATRTGNTGELFF. The CDR3 DNA follows: TGTGCCACCCGGACAGGGAACACCGGGGAGCTGTTTTTT.

V is TRBV11-3 and J is TRBJ2-1; 8 nucleotides match TRBD2. Unmatched junction bases numbered 11, after V lost 4 bases and J lost 6 bases. This CDR3 contains 16 residues. Germline V lookup: CDR1 SGHNT, CDR2 YENEEA. The CDR3 spells CASSSLGAGGRNEQFF. CDR3 nucleotides: TGTGCCAGCAGCTCCCTAGGGGCGGGGGGTCGCAATGAGCAGTTCTTC. Drawing the rest from reference TRBV11-3 and TRBJ2-1, the complete variable domain is EAGVVQSPRYKIIEKKQPVAFWCNPISGHNTLYWYLQNLGQGPELLIRYENEEAVDDSQLPKDRFSAERLKGVDSTLKIQPAELGDSAVYLCASSSLGAGGRNEQFFGPGTRLTVL.

The chain couples TRBV30 to TRBJ1-1, with D uncertain. V lost 5 bases and J 5 bases, leaving 12 bases between the germline ends. The CDR3 length is 12 residues. Germline CDR1 and CDR2: GTSNPN and SVGIG (reference sequence). The CDR3 region has the DNA TGTGCCTGGTCAACCCGGGGTACTGAAGCTTTCTTT. It translates to CAWSTRGTEAFF.

The rearrangement joins TRBV7-3 to TRBJ2-2, with TRBD2 matching over 14 bases. Per germline, CDR1 SGHTA and CDR2 FQGTGA. The CDR3 totals 16 residues. V trimming: 5 bases; J trimming: 4 bases; junction bases outside the gene matches: 3. CDR3 region: CASSPGLAGATGELFF. The CDR3 DNA is TGTGCCAGCAGCCCGGGACTAGCGGGAGCCACCGGGGAGCTGTTTTTT.

Remarks on this clone: Other DNA variants within this sample encode the same CDR3. The chain joins TRBV30 to TRBJ2-3; 7 nucleotides line up with TRBD2. The germline V gene encodes CDR1 GTSNPN and CDR2 SVGIG (reference sequence). This CDR3 comprises 12 residues. J gave up 6 bases and V 0 bases, and 0 bases lay outside the gene matches. The CDR3 reads CAWSVGGDTQYF. The DNA of the CDR3 is TGTGCCTGGAGTGTGGGGGGGGATACGCAGTATTTT.